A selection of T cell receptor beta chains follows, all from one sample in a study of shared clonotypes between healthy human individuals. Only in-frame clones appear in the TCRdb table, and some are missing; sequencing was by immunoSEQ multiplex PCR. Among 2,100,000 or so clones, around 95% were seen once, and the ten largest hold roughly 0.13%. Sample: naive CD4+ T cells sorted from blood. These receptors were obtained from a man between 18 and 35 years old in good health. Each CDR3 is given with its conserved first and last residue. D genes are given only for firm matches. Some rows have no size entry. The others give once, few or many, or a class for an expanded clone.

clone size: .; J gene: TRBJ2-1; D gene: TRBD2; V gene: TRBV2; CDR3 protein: CASSVQKSWIAGTYNEQFF; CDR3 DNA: TGTGCCAGCAGTGTCCAGAAATCCTGGATAGCGGGGACTTACAATGAGCAGTTCTTC
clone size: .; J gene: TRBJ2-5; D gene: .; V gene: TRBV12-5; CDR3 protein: CASGLAETQYF; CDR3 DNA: TGTGCTAGTGGTTTGGCCGAAACCCAGTACTTC
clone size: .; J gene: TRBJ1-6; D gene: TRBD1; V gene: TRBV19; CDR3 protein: CASSMGQGGSPLHF; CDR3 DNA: TGTGCCAGTAGTATGGGACAGGGAGGTTCACCCCTCCACTTT
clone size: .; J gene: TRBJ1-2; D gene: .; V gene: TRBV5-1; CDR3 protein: CASSFYGPDYGYTF; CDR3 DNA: TGCGCCAGCAGCTTTTACGGGCCCGATTATGGCTACACCTTC
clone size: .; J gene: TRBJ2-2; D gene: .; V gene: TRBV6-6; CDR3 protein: CASTILTHGELFF; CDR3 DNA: TGTGCCAGCACTATCTTAACCCACGGGGAGCTGTTTTTT
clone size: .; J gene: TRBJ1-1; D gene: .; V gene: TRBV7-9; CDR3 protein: CASSLRENTEAFF; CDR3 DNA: TGTGCCAGCAGCTTAAGAGAGAACACTGAAGCTTTCTTT
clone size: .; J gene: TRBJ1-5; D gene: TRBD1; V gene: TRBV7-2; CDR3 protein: CASSDRAVSNQPQHF; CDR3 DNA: TGTGCCAGCAGCGACAGGGCCGTTAGCAATCAGCCCCAGCATTTT
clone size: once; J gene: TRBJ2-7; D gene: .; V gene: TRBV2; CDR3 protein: CASRDGNSYEQYF; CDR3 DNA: TGTGCCAGCAGGGACGGGAACTCCTACGAGCAGTACTTC
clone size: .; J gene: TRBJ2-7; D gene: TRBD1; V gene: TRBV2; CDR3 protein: CASSGDRAHEQYF; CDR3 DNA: TGTGCCAGCAGTGGGGACAGGGCCCACGAGCAGTACTTC
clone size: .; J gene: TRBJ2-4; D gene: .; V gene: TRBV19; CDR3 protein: CASMRDLSKNIQYF; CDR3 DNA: TGTGCCAGTATGAGGGATCTCTCCAAAAACATTCAGTACTTC
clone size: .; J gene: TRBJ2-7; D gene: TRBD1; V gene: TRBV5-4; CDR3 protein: CASSPTPGQSYEQYF; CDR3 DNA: TGTGCCAGCAGCCCTACTCCGGGACAGTCCTACGAGCAGTACTTC
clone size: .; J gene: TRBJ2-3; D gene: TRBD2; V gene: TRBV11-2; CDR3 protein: CASSLGGGRLGTDTQYF; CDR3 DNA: TGTGCCAGCAGCTTAGGGGGCGGGAGACTCGGCACAGATACGCAGTATTTT
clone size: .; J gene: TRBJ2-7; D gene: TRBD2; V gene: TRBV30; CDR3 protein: CAWTVPGLAGGRVYEQYF; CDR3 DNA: TGTGCCTGGACAGTCCCGGGACTAGCGGGGGGGCGGGTCTACGAGCAGTACTTC
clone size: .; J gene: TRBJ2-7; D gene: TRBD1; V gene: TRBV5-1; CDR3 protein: CASSWSTGPYEQYF; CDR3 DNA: TGCGCCAGCAGTTGGTCGACAGGGCCCTACGAGCAGTACTTC
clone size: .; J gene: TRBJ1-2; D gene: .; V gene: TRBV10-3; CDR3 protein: CAISESIGGSANYGYTF; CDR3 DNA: TGTGCCATCAGTGAGTCGATTGGGGGGTCCGCTAACTATGGCTACACCTTC
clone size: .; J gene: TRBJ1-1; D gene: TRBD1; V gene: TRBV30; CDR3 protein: CAWSSSTGDTEAFF; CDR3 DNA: TGTGCCTGGAGTTCCTCGACAGGGGACACTGAAGCTTTCTTT
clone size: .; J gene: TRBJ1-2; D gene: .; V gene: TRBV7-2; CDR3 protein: CASSYLGGGPNYGYTF; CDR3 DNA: TGTGCCAGCAGTTACCTGGGAGGGGGGCCTAACTATGGCTACACCTTC
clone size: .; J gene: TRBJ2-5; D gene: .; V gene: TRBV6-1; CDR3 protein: CASSENRQETQYF; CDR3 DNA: TGTGCCAGCAGTGAAAACAGACAAGAGACCCAGTACTTC
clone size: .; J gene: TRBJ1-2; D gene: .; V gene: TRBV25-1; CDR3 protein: CASSESVGFHYGYTF; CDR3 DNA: TGTGCCAGCAGTGAATCCGTGGGCTTTCACTATGGCTACACCTTC
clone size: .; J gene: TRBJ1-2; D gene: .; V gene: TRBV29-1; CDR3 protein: CSVLSARGVSGYTF; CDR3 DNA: TGCAGCGTTCTCTCTGCCAGGGGAGTGAGTGGCTACACCTTC
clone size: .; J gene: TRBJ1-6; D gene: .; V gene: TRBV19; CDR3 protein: CASSTGISPLHF; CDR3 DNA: TGTGCCAGTAGTACAGGGATCTCACCCCTCCACTTT
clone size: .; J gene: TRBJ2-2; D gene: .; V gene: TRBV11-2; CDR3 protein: CASSLDQGLASFTGELFF; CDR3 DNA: TGTGCCAGCAGCTTAGATCAGGGGCTAGCTTCCTTCACCGGGGAGCTGTTTTTT
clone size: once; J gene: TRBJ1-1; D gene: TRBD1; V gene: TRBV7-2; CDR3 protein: CASSSPNAQGAQAFF; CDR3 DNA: TGTGCCAGCAGCTCTCCGAACGCACAGGGGGCGCAAGCTTTCTTT
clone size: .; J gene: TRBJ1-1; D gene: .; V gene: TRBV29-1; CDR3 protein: CSAESGENTEAFF; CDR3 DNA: TGCAGCGCGGAATCGGGGGAGAACACTGAAGCTTTCTTT
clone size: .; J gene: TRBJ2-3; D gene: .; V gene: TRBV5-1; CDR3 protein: CASTRLTSTDTQYF; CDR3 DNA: TGCGCCAGCACTCGACTAACTAGCACAGATACGCAGTATTTT
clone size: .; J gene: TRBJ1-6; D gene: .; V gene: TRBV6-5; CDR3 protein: CASSRQDYNSPLHF; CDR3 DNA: TGTGCCAGCAGCCGACAGGACTATAATTCACCCCTCCACTTT
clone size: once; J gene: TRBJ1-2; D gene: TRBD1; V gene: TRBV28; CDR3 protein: CASGRGLPVKGYTF; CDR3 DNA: TGTGCCAGCGGCAGGGGGCTCCCCGTTAAGGGCTACACCTTC
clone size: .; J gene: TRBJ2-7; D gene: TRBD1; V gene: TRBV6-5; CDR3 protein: CASSPGQGAREQYF; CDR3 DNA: TGTGCCAGCAGCCCGGGACAGGGGGCGCGGGAGCAGTACTTC
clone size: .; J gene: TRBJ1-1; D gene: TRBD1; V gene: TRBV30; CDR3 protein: CAWSEAGGSEAFF; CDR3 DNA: TGTGCCTGGAGTGAGGCAGGGGGCTCTGAAGCTTTCTTT
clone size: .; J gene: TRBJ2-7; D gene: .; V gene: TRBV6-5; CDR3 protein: CASSYRSRDPCEQYF; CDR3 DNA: TGTGCCAGCAGTTACAGAAGTAGAGACCCTTGTGAGCAGTACTTC
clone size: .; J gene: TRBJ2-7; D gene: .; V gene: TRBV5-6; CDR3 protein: CASSLERRKTYEQYF; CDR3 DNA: TGTGCCAGCAGCTTGGAACGGAGGAAGACCTACGAGCAGTACTTC
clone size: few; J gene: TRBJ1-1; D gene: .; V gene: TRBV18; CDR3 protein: CASCSQTTEAFF; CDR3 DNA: TGTGCCAGTTGCAGTCAGACCACTGAAGCTTTCTTT
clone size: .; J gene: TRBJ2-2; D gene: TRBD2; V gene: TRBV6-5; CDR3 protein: CASSIGTSGELFF; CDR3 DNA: TGTGCCAGCAGCATCGGGACTAGCGGGGAGCTGTTTTTT
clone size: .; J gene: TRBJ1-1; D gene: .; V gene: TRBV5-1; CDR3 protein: CASSLDRDHTEAFF; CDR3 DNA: TGCGCCAGCAGCTTGGACAGGGATCACACTGAAGCTTTCTTT
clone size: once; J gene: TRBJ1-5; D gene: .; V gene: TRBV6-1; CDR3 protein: CASSEGPQPQHF; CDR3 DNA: TGTGCCAGCAGTGAGGGGCCTCAGCCCCAGCATTTT
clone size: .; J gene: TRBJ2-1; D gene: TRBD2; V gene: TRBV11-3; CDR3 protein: CASSLEAAGVQFF; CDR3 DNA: TGTGCCAGCAGCTTAGAAGCTGCGGGAGTGCAGTTCTTC
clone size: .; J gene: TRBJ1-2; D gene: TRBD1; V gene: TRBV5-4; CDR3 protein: CASSPGTGGGYTF; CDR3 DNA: TGTGCCAGCAGCCCCGGGACAGGGGGCGGCTACACCTTC
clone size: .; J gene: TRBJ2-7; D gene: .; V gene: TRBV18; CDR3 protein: CASSPPRGPYEQYF; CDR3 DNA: TGTGCCAGCTCACCACCGAGAGGGCCCTACGAGCAGTACTTC
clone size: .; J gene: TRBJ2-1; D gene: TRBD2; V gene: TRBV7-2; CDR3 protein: CASSLSGLAGVNEQFF; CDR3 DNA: TGTGCCAGCAGCTTATCAGGACTAGCGGGAGTGAATGAGCAGTTCTTC
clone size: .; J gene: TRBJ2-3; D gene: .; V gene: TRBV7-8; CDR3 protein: CASSLFRHDTDTQYF; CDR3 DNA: TGTGCCAGCAGCTTATTTCGACACGATACAGATACGCAGTATTTT
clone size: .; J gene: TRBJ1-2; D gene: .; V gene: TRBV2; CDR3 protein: CASRGQGYGYTF; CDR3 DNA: TGTGCCAGTAGGGGCCAGGGCTATGGCTACACCTTC
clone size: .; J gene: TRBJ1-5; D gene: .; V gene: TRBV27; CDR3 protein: CATRMGAGVRQPQHF; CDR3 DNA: TGTGCCACCAGGATGGGGGCAGGGGTACGGCAGCCCCAGCATTTT
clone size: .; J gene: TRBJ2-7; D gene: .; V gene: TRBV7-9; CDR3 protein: CASSQMGGRSYEQYF; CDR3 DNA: TGTGCCAGCAGCCAGATGGGGGGGCGGTCCTACGAGCAGTACTTC
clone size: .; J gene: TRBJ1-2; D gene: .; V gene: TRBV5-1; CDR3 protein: CASSLGAQKIYGYTF; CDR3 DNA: TGCGCCAGCAGCTTGGGGGCACAGAAAATCTATGGCTACACCTTC
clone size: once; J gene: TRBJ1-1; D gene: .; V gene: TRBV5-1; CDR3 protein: CASSWGGSMTMNTEAFF; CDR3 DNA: TGCGCCAGCAGCTGGGGGGGATCCATGACCATGAACACTGAAGCTTTCTTT
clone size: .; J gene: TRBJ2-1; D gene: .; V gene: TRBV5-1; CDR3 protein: CASSLAQLGSEQFF; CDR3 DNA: TGCGCCAGCAGCTTGGCGCAACTAGGCAGTGAGCAGTTCTTC
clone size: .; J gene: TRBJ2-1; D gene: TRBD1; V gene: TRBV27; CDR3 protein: CASSPALRTGDIYNEQFF; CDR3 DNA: TGTGCCAGCAGTCCCGCCCTTAGGACAGGAGACATCTACAATGAGCAGTTCTTC
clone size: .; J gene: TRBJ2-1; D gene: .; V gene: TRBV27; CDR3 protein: CASSRQRFNNEQFF; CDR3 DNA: TGTGCCAGCAGTCGGCAGCGGTTTAACAATGAGCAGTTCTTC
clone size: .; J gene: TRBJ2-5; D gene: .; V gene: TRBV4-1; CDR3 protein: CASSQVGLLQETQYF; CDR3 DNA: TGCGCCAGCAGCCAAGTGGGGCTCCTCCAAGAGACCCAGTACTTC
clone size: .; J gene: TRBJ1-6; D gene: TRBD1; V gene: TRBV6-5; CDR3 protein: CASSLTGGGSPLHF; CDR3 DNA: TGTGCCAGCAGTCTGACAGGGGGCGGTTCACCCCTCCACTTT
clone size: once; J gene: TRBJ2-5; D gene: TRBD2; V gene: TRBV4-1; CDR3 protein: CASSLPGGQETQYF; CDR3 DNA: TGCGCCAGCAGCCTCCCGGGGGGACAAGAGACCCAGTACTTC
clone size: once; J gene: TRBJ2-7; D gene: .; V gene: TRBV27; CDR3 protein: CASSLWTESYEQYF; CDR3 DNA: TGTGCCAGCAGTTTATGGACAGAGTCCTACGAGCAGTACTTC
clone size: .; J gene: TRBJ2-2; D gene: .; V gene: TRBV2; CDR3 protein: CASSELRKNTGELFF; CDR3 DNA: TGTGCCAGCAGTGAATTAAGGAAGAACACCGGGGAGCTGTTTTTT
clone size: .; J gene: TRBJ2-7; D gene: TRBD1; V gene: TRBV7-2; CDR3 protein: CASSRIQGNYEQYF; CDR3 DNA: TGTGCCAGCAGCCGCATACAGGGGAACTACGAGCAGTACTTC
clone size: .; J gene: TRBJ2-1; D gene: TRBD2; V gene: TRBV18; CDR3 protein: CASSRTSGSYNEQFF; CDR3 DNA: TGTGCCAGCTCACGGACTAGCGGGAGCTACAATGAGCAGTTCTTC